These 32 T cell receptor beta chains came from one sample sequenced in a study of blood T cell repertoires in COVID-19. Using immunoSEQ multiplex PCR, the repertoire was profiled, and TCRdb retains in-frame clones only, with some absent. The sample consists of 250,000 or so clones, approximately 84% of them appearing once. The sample comprised peripheral blood. Every receptor here comes from an elderly woman with acute or convalescent COVID-19.

The chain recombines TRBV6-5 with TRBJ2-3; maybe TRBD2 (6 bases). Germline assignment: CDR1 MNHEY and CDR2 SVGAGI. The CDR3 is 13 residues long. Trimming cost V 8 bases and J 4 bases, with 13 bases left between them. CDR3 region: CASSLARSDTQYF. CDR3 DNA sequence: TGTGCCAGCTCCCTAGCGAGATCAGATACGCAGTATTTT.

The V gene is TRBV7-3, the J gene TRBJ1-5; D is possibly TRBD1 (5 bases). Germline loops: CDR1 SGHTA, CDR2 FQGTGA. The CDR3 is 12 residues long. The V gene lost 4 bases and the J gene lost 5 bases, with 6 bases spanning the gap. CDR3 bases: TGTGCCAGCAGCTCCAGGGATCAGCCCCAGCATTTT. It is translated as CASSSRDQPQHF.

V usage is TRBV4-2 and J usage is TRBJ2-3, with D hard to call. V lost 0 bases to trimming and J lost 1 base, with 14 bases between them. The CDR3 length is 17 residues. The germline gives CDR1 LGHNA, CDR2 YNFKEQ. The chain's CDR3 is CASSQEAQYPGTDTQYF. CDR3 DNA: TGTGCCAGCAGCCAAGAGGCTCAGTACCCCGGCACAGATACGCAGTATTTT.

The gene calls are TRBV10-3 and TRBJ2-2, with D unresolved. V lost 6 bases and J 0 bases, leaving 5 bases between the germline ends. Germline CDR1 is ENHRY and CDR2 is SYGVKD. The CDR3 is 13 amino acids. The CDR3 here is CAIRNTNTGELFF. The CDR3 DNA sequence: TGTGCCATCAGAAACACGAACACCGGGGAGCTGTTTTTT.

The gene calls are TRBV11-3 and TRBJ2-1; 9 bases are shared with TRBD2. There are 16 residues in the CDR3. Per the germline V gene, CDR1 is SGHNT and CDR2 is YENEEA. Trimming removed 1 base from V and 7 bases from J; junction bases left unmatched: 8. The CDR3 DNA follows: TGTGCCAGCAGCTTAGTGCGGGCGGGGGGGCGTAATGAGCAGTTCTTC. The encoded protein is CASSLVRAGGRNEQFF.

This clone has a single count. The V and J genes are TRBV6-5 and TRBJ2-4; TRBD1 matches at 8 bases. This CDR3 contains 14 residues. J was trimmed by 8 bases and V by 6 bases; bases with no gene match: 9. Germline lookup yields CDR1 MNHEY and CDR2 SVGAGI. CDR3 in DNA: TGTGCCAGCAGCCAGGACAGGGTCTCGGACATTCAGTACTTC. This sequence encodes CASSQDRVSDIQYF.

The rearrangement uses TRBV2 and TRBJ2-7; tentatively, D is TRBD1 (6 bases). CDR1 is SNHLY and CDR2 is FYNNEI in the germline V gene. The CDR3 covers 14 residues. Trimming pared 5 bases from V and 7 bases from J, leaving 18 bases between. CDR3 sequence reads: CASSSSGRGTEQYF. The DNA for the CDR3 is TGTGCCAGCAGTTCATCGGGCAGGGGTACGGAGCAGTACTTC.

The chain has TRBV30 and TRBJ2-5, with 9 bases lining up with TRBD1. V trimming: 3 bases; J trimming: 7 bases; junction bases outside the gene matches: 6. The CDR3 has 13 amino acids. Germline V gene lookup returns CDR1 GTSNPN and CDR2 SVGIG (reference sequence). The DNA of the CDR3 is TGTGCCTGGAGGACAGGGGGTCGAGGGACCCAGTACTTC. This translates into CAWRTGGRGTQYF. Based on the CDR3 plus reference TRBV30 and TRBJ2-5, the full variable domain is SQTIHQWPATLVQPVGSPLSLECTVEGTSNPNLYWYRQAAGRGLQLLFYSVGIGQISSEVPQNLSASRPQDRQFILSSKKLLLSDSGFYLCAWRTGGRGTQYFGPGTRLLVL.

The chain has TRBV19 and TRBJ1-2, with TRBD1 identical over 10 bases. V was clipped by 2 bases and J by 4 bases; unmatched bases: 7. This CDR3 has 16 residues. CDR1 is LNHDA, CDR2 SQIVND, per germline (reference sequence). In nucleotides, the CDR3 is TGTGCCAGTAGTATATCGGGACAGGGGACCATCTATGGCTACACCTTC. Translating gives CASSISGQGTIYGYTF.

The chain carries TRBV27 and TRBJ2-2, with a tentative D call TRBD2 (6 bases). Germline CDR1 and CDR2: MNHEY and SMNVEV (reference sequence). Trimming took off 2 bases at V and 4 bases at J, with 14 bases between the two ends. The CDR3 covers 16 residues. DNA for the CDR3: TGTGCCAGCAGTTTAGTCGGTCTAGCGCGCACCGGGGAGCTGTTTTTT. This encodes CASSLVGLARTGELFF.

V gene TRBV5-1 combines with J gene TRBJ2-1; 9 bases fit TRBD1. Germline CDR1 is SGHRS and CDR2 is YFSETQ. There are 15 residues in the CDR3. The junction had 5 bases not matched to a gene; V was cut back by 0 bases and J by 7 bases. The CDR3 reads CASSLGQGVANEQFF. The CDR3 coding sequence is TGCGCCAGCAGCTTGGGACAGGGGGTCGCAAATGAGCAGTTCTTC.

The genes are TRBV6-5 and TRBJ2-7; maybe TRBD1 (8 bases). CDR3 size: 14 residues. Germline CDR1 is MNHEY and CDR2 is SVGAGI. Between the trimmed V and J ends, which lost 5 bases and 5 bases, there was a span of 16 bases. As DNA, the CDR3 is TGTGCCAGCAGTATAACAGGGGGGGCGGACGAGCAGTACTTC. Its protein is CASSITGGADEQYF.

The chain links TRBV24-1 to TRBJ2-1; 11 bases are shared with TRBD2. CDR1 is KGHDR, CDR2 SFDVKD, per germline. This CDR3 comprises 13 residues. After removal of 4 bases from V and 10 bases from J, the junction contained 2 bases not matched to a gene. The CDR3 spells CATSEIAGGEQFF. The CDR3 DNA sequence: TGTGCCACCAGTGAAATAGCGGGGGGGGAGCAGTTCTTC.

The chain joins TRBV5-4 to TRBJ1-1; D possibly corresponds to TRBD1 (5 bases). Per germline, CDR1 SGHNT and CDR2 YYREEE (reference sequence). The CDR3 length is 15 residues. Trimming cost V 0 bases and J 8 bases, with 17 bases left between them. In nucleotides, the CDR3 is TGTGCCAGCAGCTTGGCCGCCAGGGCCAAAGGGGAAGCTTTCTTT. Translated: CASSLAARAKGEAFF.

The genes are TRBV7-2 and TRBJ2-7; 9 bases align to TRBD1. The CDR3 covers 15 residues. Germline CDR1 reads SGHTA; CDR2 reads FQGNSA. The J segment lost 2 bases and the V segment lost 3 bases, leaving 5 bases of the junction unmatched. The CDR3 sequence: CASSFRDRATYEQYF. The CDR3 DNA sequence: TGTGCCAGCAGCTTCCGGGACAGGGCTACCTACGAGCAGTACTTC.

The chain employs TRBV7-2 and TRBJ1-3; the D is unclear. The CDR3 extends over 14 amino acids. V lost 1 base, J lost 0 bases, and 4 bases lay in between. Germline-derived CDR1 and CDR2 are SGHTA and FQGNSA. The chain's CDR3 is CASSLERSGNTIYF. CDR3 in DNA: TGTGCCAGCAGCTTAGAGCGCTCTGGAAACACCATATATTTT.

This clone was found a few times. This chain links TRBV5-4 with TRBJ2-3, with 8 bases aligning to TRBD2. Germline CDR1 and CDR2: SGHNT and YYREEE (reference sequence). This CDR3 contains 18 residues. V lost 4 bases and J lost 2; bases outside the gene matches: 15. CDR3 sequence (DNA): TGTGCCAGCAGCCCGGACAGAGTCGAGCGGGGGATCACAGATACGCAGTATTTT. It translates to CASSPDRVERGITDTQYF.

The chain couples TRBV7-9 to TRBJ1-1, with 7 bases lining up with TRBD1. The trim removed 7 bases at V and 3 bases at J, leaving 11 bases unmatched. The CDR3 runs to 15 residues. The germline CDR1 and CDR2 sequences are SEHNR and FQNEAQ (reference sequence). The CDR3 coding sequence is TGTGCCAGCACCCCAAAGGGGACAGTAGACACTGAAGCTTTCTTT. It yields the protein CASTPKGTVDTEAFF.

This sequence joins TRBV3-1 (or the pseudogene TRBV3-2) and TRBJ1-1; D is ambiguous. The CDR3 covers 13 residues. The ends were cut back, 3 bases at V and 4 bases at J, with 9 bases in the middle. Germline CDR1 LGHDT, CDR2 YNNKEL (reference sequence). As DNA, the CDR3 is TGTGCCAGCAGCCAGGGGAGCGGCACTGAAGCTTTCTTT. Its translation is CASSQGSGTEAFF.

CDR3 amino acids: CASSLNRETEAFF. For the CDR3, the DNA is TGTGCCAGCAGCCTAAACAGGGAGACTGAAGCTTTCTTT. The chain carries TRBV7-3 and TRBJ1-1; maybe TRBD1 (6 bases). V was cut by 5 bases and J by 5 bases, with 12 bases left in between. CDR3 length: 13 residues. Germline V gives CDR1 SGHTA, CDR2 FQGTGA.

The chain uses TRBV4-1 and TRBJ2-3, with D possibly TRBD2 on 7 matching bases. Trimming removed 1 base at V and 5 bases at J, with 13 bases between. CDR3 length: 15 amino acids. Germline V gene sequence: CDR1 MGHRA, CDR2 YSYEKL. CDR3 sequence: CASSQGRGAQDTQYF. The DNA of the CDR3 is TGCGCCAGCAGCCAAGGTCGGGGGGCCCAAGATACGCAGTATTTT.

This chain connects TRBV11-2 to TRBJ2-5; 10 bases align to TRBD2. The CDR3 length is 15 residues. Germline trimming cut 6 bases from V and 5 bases from J; bases unmatched to any gene: 9. Germline V gene lookup returns CDR1 SGHAT and CDR2 FQNNGV. The CDR3 DNA reads as TGTGCCAGCAGTAGAGCGGGGGGGGCCGGTGAGACCCAGTACTTC. Translation gives CASSRAGGAGETQYF.

The CDR3 region is CASSTPTRVLAYGYTF. The DNA for the CDR3 is TGTGCCAGCAGCACCCCGACGCGGGTTCTGGCCTATGGCTACACCTTC. This chain uses TRBV6-2 or TRBV6-3 with TRBJ1-2; D remains ambiguous. Germline CDR1 reads MNHEY; CDR2 reads SVGEGT. CDR3 length: 16 residues. V lost 6 bases to trimming and J lost 4 bases, with 21 bases between them.

The chain links TRBV11-2 to TRBJ2-3; no definite D call. The CDR3 runs to 12 residues. CDR1 and CDR2 (germline): SGHAT, FQNNGV. V was cut by 3 bases and J by 4 bases, with 5 bases left in between. The CDR3 DNA reads as TGTGCCAGCAGCTTTCTTTCAGATACGCAGTATTTT. Encoded protein: CASSFLSDTQYF.

The chain joins TRBV11-2 to TRBJ2-5; 8 bases map to TRBD2. The CDR3 spans 16 residues. V lost 1 base to trimming and J lost 5 bases; unmatched junction nucleotides: 9. CDR1 and CDR2 from the germline V gene are SGHAT and FQNNGV. DNA of the CDR3: TGTGCCAGCAGCTTAGTCCCCGGGGGGGGCAAGGAGACCCAGTACTTC. It translates to CASSLVPGGGKETQYF.

As concerns this clone: The DNA is omitted, as the CDR3 cannot be located on it reliably, and the CDR3 follows TCRdb's listing. V usage is TRBV12-1 and J usage is TRBJ2-2; the table's D gene call, TRBD2, was not cross checked with the DNA. TRBV12-1 counts as a pseudogene. 15 amino acids form the CDR3, both terminal residues included. The CDR3 protein is CASSSDFYICGELFF.

V and J are TRBV27 and TRBJ2-2, with D possibly matching TRBD2 (5 bases). CDR3 length: 16 residues. Germline V lookup: CDR1 MNHEY, CDR2 SMNVEV (reference sequence). V was clipped by 3 bases and J by 1 base, with 12 bases between them. DNA for the CDR3: TGTGCCAGCAGTTTTTTTCACGGGGTGAACACCGGGGAGCTGTTTTTT. Residues: CASSFFHGVNTGELFF.

The chain carries TRBV25-1 and TRBJ1-6; 9 nucleotides line up with TRBD1. This CDR3 region has 13 residues. CDR1 is MGHDK and CDR2 is SYGVNS in the germline V gene. J was trimmed by 9 bases and V by 6 bases; bases with no gene match: 3. CDR3 DNA: TGTGCCAGCAGACAGGGGGCAATTTCACCCCTCCACTTT. It is translated as CASRQGAISPLHF.

In its sample, this clone was seen once. The chain carries TRBV24-1 and TRBJ2-1; TRBD2 matches at 7 bases. J lost 9 bases, V lost 5 bases, and 3 bases had no gene match. Looked up from germline, CDR1 is KGHDR and CDR2 is SFDVKD. CDR3 length equals 12 residues. The CDR3: CATSVRETEQFF. CDR3 in DNA: TGTGCCACCAGTGTGCGGGAGACTGAGCAGTTCTTC.

The rearrangement links TRBV18 to TRBJ1-2, with D perhaps matching TRBD1 (5 bases). The CDR3 is made up of 14 amino acids. V was pared by 2 bases and J by 3 bases, with 10 bases between. Germline V CDR1 and CDR2: KGHSH, LQKENI. The CDR3 here is CASSPGRGDYGYTF. The CDR3 nucleotides read TGTGCCAGCTCACCAGGAAGGGGCGACTATGGCTACACCTTC.

This clone was detected once. This sequence joins TRBV14 and TRBJ2-5; 9 positions agree with TRBD1. The CDR3 covers 17 residues. Trimming at V came to 2 bases and at J to 2 bases, leaving 9 bases not matched to a gene. The germline gives CDR1 SGHDN, CDR2 FVKESK. CDR3 DNA: TGTGCCAGCAGCCAAAGTCTGGACAGGGGTCATCAAGAGACCCAGTACTTC. Its translation: CASSQSLDRGHQETQYF.

The chain has TRBV5-4 and TRBJ2-2; D may be TRBD2 (6 bases). CDR1 and CDR2 (germline): SGHNT, YYREEE (reference sequence). V lost 4 bases to trimming and J lost 0 bases, with 10 bases between them. The CDR3 is 15 residues long. CDR3 sequence reads: CASSADYPNTGELFF. As DNA, the CDR3 is TGTGCCAGCAGCGCGGACTACCCGAACACCGGGGAGCTGTTTTTT.